This record looks at one TCR beta chain sequence and its context. Its antigen is not identified. These data come from a study of cytomegalovirus exposure and HLA in healthy donors. 60 Vbeta and 13 Jbeta primers were used in PCR. The repertoire was sequenced with immunoSEQ multiplex PCR; TCRdb's copy has only in-frame clones and lacks some. Here the sample spans 150,000 to 200,000 clones, 60% to 80% being singletons. Germline CDR1 reads MNHEY; CDR2 reads SVGAGI. The CDR3 is 15 amino acids. Trimming removed 5 bases from V and 6 bases from J, with 20 bases in between. The study, taken as a whole, reports: TCR beta V segments were, for the most part, productive about 87% or about 30% of the time in an earlier analysis. The study assumed roughly uniform donor sequencing depth for presence/absence analyses.

Sequencing was done on a sample of PBMCs. This chain links TRBV6-5 with TRBJ2-7; TRBD1 is a possible D gene (6 bases). The sequence was collected from a man aged 35-49 years in good health and CMV-seropositive. This CDR3 is CASSVENQGFTEQYF. CDR3 sequence (DNA): TGTGCCAGCAGTGTGGAGAACCAGGGGTTTACCGAGCAGTACTTC.